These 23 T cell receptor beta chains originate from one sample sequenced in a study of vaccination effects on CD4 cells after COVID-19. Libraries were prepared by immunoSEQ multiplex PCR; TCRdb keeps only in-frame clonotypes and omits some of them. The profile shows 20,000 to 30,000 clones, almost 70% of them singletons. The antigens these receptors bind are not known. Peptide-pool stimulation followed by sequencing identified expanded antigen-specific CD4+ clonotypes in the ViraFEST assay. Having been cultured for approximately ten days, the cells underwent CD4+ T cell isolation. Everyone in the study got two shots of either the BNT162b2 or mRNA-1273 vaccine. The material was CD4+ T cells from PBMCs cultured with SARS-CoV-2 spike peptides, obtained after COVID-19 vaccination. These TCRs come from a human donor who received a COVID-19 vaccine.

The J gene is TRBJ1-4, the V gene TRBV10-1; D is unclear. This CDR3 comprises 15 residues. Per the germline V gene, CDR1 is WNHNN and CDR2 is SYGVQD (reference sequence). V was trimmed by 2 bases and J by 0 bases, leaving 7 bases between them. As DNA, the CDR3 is TGCGCCAGCAGTGAGGGGAGCGCAACTAATGAAAAACTGTTTTTT. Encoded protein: CASSEGSATNEKLFF.

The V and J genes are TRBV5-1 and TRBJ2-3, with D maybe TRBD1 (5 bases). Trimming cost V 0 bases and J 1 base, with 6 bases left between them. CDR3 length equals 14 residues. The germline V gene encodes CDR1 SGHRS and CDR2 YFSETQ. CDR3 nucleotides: TGCGCCAGCAGCTTGGGACAGCGCACAGATACGCAGTATTTT. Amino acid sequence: CASSLGQRTDTQYF.

CDR3 sequence reads: CAWSHSYEQYF. The DNA for the CDR3 is TGTGCCTGGAGCCACTCCTACGAGCAGTACTTC. V and J are TRBV30 and TRBJ2-7; D not resolved. Trimming stripped 3 bases from V and 0 bases from J, with 3 bases between. This CDR3 region has 11 residues. CDR1 and CDR2 (germline): GTSNPN, SVGIG (reference sequence).

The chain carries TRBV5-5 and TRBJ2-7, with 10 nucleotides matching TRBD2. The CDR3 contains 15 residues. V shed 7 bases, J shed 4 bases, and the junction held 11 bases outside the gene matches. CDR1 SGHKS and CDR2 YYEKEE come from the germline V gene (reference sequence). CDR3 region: CASAIGGLASYEQYF. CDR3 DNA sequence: TGTGCCAGCGCGATTGGGGGACTAGCGTCTTACGAGCAGTACTTC.

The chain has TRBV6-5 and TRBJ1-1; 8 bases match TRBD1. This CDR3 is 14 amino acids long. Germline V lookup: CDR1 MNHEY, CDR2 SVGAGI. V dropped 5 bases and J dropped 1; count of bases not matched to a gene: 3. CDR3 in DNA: TGTGCCAGCAGTACCGACAGGGGGAACACTGAAGCTTTCTTT. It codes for CASSTDRGNTEAFF.

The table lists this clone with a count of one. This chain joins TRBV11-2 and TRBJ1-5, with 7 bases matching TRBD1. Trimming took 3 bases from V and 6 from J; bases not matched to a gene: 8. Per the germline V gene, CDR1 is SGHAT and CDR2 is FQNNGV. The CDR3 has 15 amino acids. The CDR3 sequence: CASSFSGGTGQPQHF. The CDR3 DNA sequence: TGTGCCAGCAGCTTTTCAGGGGGAACGGGTCAGCCCCAGCATTTT.

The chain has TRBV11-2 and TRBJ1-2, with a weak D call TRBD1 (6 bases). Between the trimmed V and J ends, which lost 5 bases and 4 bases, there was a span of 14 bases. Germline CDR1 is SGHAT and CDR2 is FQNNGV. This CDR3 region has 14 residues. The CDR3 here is CASSPRTATYGYTF. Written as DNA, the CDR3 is TGTGCCAGCAGCCCCCGGACAGCTACCTATGGCTACACCTTC.

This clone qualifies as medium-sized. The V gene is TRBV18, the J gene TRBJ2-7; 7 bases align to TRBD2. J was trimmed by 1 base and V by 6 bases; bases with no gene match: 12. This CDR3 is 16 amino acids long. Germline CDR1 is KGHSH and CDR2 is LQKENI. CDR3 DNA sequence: TGTGCCAGCTCTCCGGGGCCGGGAGGAGGTTCCTACGAGCAGTACTTC. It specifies CASSPGPGGGSYEQYF.

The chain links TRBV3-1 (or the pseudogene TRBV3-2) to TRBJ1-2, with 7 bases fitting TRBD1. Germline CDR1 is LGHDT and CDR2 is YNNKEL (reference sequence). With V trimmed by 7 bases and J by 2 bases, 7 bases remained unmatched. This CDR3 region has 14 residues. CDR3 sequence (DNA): TGTGCCAGCACGCCAGGGGGGGTAAACTATGGCTACACCTTC. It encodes CASTPGGVNYGYTF.

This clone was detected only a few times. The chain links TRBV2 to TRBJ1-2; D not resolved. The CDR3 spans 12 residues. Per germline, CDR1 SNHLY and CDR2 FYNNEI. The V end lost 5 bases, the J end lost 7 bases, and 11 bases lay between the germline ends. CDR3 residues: CASSPDSRGYTF. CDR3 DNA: TGTGCCAGCAGTCCCGACTCCCGTGGCTACACCTTC. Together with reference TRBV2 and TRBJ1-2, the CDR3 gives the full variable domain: EPEVTQTPSHQVTQMGQEVILRCVPISNHLYFYWYRQILGQKVEFLVSFYNNEISEKSEIFDDQFSVERPDGSNFTLKIRSTKLEDSAMYFCASSPDSRGYTFGSGTRLTVV.

CDR3 DNA sequence: TGTGCCACCAGCAGAGCCCTGGGCAGCAACTATGGCTACACCTTC. Its translation: CATSRALGSNYGYTF. The chain is built from TRBV15 and TRBJ1-2; D gene uncertain. This CDR3 spans 15 amino acids. Germline CDR1 and CDR2: LNHNV and YYDKDF (reference sequence). Deletions cut 1 base from V and 2 bases from J, with 11 bases between.

CDR3 nucleotides: TGTGCCAGCAGCTTATCCTTTAGCCAGGGTCTTTACTATGGCTACACCTTC. Its translation: CASSLSFSQGLYYGYTF. V and J are TRBV7-8 and TRBJ1-2, with D perhaps matching TRBD1 (5 bases). The length of the CDR3 is 17 residues. V dropped 2 bases and J dropped 3 bases, with 19 bases sitting between them. Germline CDR1 and CDR2: SGHVS and FQNEAQ. Complete variable domain (other parts from reference TRBV7-8 and TRBJ1-2): GAGVSQSPRYKVAKRGQDVALRCDPISGHVSLFWYQQALGQGPEFLTYFQNEAQLDKSGLPSDRFFAERPEGSVSTLKIQRTQQEDSAVYLCASSLSFSQGLYYGYTFGSGTRLTVV.

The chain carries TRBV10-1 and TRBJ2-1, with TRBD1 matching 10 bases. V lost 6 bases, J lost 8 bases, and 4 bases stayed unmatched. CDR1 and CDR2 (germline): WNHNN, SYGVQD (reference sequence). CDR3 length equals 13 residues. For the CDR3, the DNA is TGCGCCAGCAGCCGGACAGGGGGACATGAGCAGTTCTTC. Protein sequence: CASSRTGGHEQFF.

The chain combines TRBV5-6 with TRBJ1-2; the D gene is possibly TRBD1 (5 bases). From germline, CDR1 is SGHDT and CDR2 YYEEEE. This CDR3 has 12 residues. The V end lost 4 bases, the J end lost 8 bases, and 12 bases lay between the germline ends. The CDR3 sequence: CASSNTRGGYTF. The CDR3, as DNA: TGTGCCAGCAGCAATACTAGGGGAGGCTACACCTTC.

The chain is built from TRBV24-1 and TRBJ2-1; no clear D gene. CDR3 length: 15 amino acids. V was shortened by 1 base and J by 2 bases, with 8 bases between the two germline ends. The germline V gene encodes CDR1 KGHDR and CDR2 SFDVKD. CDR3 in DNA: TGTGCCACCAGTGATTTCACAGCCCCCTACAATGAGCAGTTCTTC. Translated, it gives CATSDFTAPYNEQFF.

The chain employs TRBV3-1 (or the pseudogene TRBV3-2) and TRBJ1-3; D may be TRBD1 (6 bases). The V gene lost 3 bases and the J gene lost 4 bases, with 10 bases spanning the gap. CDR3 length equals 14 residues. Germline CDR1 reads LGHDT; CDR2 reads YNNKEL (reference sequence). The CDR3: CASSQGAAGNTIYF. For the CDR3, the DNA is TGTGCCAGCAGCCAGGGGGCTGCGGGAAACACCATATATTTT.

The CDR3 DNA reads as TGTGCCAGCTCACCAGAACAGGGGAGGACAGATACGCAGTATTTT. Translating gives CASSPEQGRTDTQYF. The chain employs TRBV18 and TRBJ2-3; the D gene is possibly TRBD1 (7 bases). This CDR3 contains 15 residues. The V gene lost 2 bases and the J gene lost 3 bases, with 12 bases spanning the gap. Germline assignment: CDR1 KGHSH and CDR2 LQKENI.

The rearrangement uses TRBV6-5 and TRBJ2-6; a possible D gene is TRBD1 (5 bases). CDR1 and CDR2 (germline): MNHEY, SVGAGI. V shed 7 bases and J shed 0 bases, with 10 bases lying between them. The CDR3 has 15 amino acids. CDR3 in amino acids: CASKDMSSGANVLTF. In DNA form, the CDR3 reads TGTGCCAGCAAGGACATGAGCTCTGGGGCCAACGTCCTGACTTTC.

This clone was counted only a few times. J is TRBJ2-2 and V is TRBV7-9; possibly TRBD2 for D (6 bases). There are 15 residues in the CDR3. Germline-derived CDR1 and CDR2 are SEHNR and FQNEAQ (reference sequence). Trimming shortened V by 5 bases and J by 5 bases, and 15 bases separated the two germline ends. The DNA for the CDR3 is TGTGCCAGCAGCCTCTATGCGGGGCATACCGGGGAGCTGTTTTTT. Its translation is CASSLYAGHTGELFF.

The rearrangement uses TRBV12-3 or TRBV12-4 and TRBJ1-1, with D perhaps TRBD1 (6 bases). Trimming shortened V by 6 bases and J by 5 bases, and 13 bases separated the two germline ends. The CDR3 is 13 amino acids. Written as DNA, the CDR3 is TGTGCCAGCAGCGCATTACAGGGAACTGAAGCTTTCTTT. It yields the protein CASSALQGTEAFF.

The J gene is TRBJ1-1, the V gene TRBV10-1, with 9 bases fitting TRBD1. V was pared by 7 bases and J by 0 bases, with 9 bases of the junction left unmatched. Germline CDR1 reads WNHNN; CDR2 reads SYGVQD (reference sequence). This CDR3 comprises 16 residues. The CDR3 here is CASKPGQGGMNTEAFF. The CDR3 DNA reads TGCGCCAGCAAGCCGGGACAGGGCGGCATGAACACTGAAGCTTTCTTT.

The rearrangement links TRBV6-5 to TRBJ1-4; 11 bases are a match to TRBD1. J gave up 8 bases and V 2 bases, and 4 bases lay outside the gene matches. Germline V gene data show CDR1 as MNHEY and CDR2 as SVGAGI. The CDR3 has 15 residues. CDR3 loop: CASSYSGTGGEKLFF. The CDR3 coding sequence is TGTGCCAGCAGTTACAGTGGGACAGGGGGAGAAAAACTGTTTTTT.

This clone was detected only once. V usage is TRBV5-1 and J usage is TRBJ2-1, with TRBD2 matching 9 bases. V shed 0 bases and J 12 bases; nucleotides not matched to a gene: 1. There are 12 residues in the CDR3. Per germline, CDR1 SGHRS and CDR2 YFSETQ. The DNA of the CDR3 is TGCGCCAGCAGCTTGGCAGCGGGGGGGCAGTTCTTC. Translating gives CASSLAAGGQFF.